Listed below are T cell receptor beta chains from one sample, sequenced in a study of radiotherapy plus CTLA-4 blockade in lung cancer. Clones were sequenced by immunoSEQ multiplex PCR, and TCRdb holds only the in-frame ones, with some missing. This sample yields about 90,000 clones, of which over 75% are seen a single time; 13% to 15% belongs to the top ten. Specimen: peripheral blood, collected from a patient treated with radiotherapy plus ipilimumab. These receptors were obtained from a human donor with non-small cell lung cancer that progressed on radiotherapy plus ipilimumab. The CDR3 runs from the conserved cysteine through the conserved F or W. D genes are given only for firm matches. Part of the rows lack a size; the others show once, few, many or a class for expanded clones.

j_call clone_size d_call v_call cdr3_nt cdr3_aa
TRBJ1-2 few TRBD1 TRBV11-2 TGTGCCAGCAGCTCAGGGGGCCAGGGATATGGCTACACCTTC CASSSGGQGYGYTF
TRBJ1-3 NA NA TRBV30 TGTGCCTGGAGTTACCGGGGAAACACCATATATTTT CAWSYRGNTIYF
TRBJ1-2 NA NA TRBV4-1 TGCGCCAGCAGCCAAGATGGGGCAGGAGCGAACTATGGCTACACCTTC CASSQDGAGANYGYTF
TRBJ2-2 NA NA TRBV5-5 TGTGCCAGCAGCTTTCCAGGGGTTACCGGGGAGCTGTTTTTT CASSFPGVTGELFF
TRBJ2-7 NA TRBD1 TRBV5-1 TGCGCCAGCAGCTTGGCCAGCCCCCGGGACAGAACCTACGAGCAGTACTTC CASSLASPRDRTYEQYF
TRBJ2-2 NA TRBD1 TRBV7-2 TGTGCCAGCAGCTCAGGGAACAGGGGGATACCCGGGGAGCTGTTTTTT CASSSGNRGIPGELFF
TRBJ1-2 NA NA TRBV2 TGTGCCAGCGGGACTGGCTATGGCTACACCTTC CASGTGYGYTF
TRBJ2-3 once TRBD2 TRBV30 TGTGCCTGGAGTGTCGGACTAGCGGGACCGGGAGATACGCAGTATTTT CAWSVGLAGPGDTQYF
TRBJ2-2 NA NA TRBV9 TGTGCCAGCAGCCCCCGACAGAGCGCGAACACCGGGGAGCTGTTTTTT CASSPRQSANTGELFF
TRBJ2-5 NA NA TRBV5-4 TGTGCCAGCACCAAGGGGGGCAGCGGGGTCCAAGAGACCCAGTACTTC CASTKGGSGVQETQYF
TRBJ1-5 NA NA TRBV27 TGTGCCAGCAGTTTTTTGGATAGCAATCAGCCCCAGCATTTT CASSFLDSNQPQHF
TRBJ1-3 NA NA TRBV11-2 TGTGCCAGCAGCTTAGTGGACAACTCTGGAAACACCATATATTTT CASSLVDNSGNTIYF
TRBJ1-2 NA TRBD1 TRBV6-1 TGTGCCAGCAGGAAGACAGGGGGGGCCTATGGCTACACCTTC CASRKTGGAYGYTF
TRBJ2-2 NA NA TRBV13 TGTGCCAGCAGCTTAGGCCGGAGGTCCGGGGAGCTGTTTTTT CASSLGRRSGELFF
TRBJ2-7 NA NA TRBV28 TGTGCCAGCAGTTTCCCAGGGGGGGTACGATACGAGCAGTACTTC CASSFPGGVRYEQYF
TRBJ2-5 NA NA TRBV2 TGTGCCAGCAGTGAAGGTAGCGAGACCCAGTACTTC CASSEGSETQYF
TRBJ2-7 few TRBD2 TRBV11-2 TGTGCCAGCAGCTTAGACGGGGCCCGGACTAGCGCGAGCTACGAGCAGTACTTC CASSLDGARTSASYEQYF
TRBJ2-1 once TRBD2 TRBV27 TGTGCCAGCAGCCCCGGGACTAGCGGGAGGGGCGATGAGCAGTTCTTC CASSPGTSGRGDEQFF
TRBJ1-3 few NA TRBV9 TGTGCCAGCAGCGTAGTTGGGCAGGGCCTCTCTGGAAACACCATATATTTT CASSVVGQGLSGNTIYF
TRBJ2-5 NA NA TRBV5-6 TGTGCCAGCAGCTTGGGGGAGCAAGAGACCCAGTACTTC CASSLGEQETQYF
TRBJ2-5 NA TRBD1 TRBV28 TGTGCCAGCAAGACAGGGGTGGAGGAGACCCAGTACTTC CASKTGVEETQYF
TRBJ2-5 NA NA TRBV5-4 TGTGCCAGCAGCTTGGGGGGGGCGAGGGAGACCCAGTACTTC CASSLGGARETQYF
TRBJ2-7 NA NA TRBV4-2 TGTGCCAGCAGCTTCAGGGGTCCCTCCTACGAGCAGTACTTC CASSFRGPSYEQYF